A single T cell receptor beta chain is shown here with its context. This clone was observed a single time. Its recognized antigen is unknown. No qualities accompany the bases; no much larger clone lies one base away. One collaborating source in Seattle enrolled patients during active infection and followed them longitudinally through the course of disease. Each collaborating institution followed its own protocols to collect whole blood in K2EDTA tubes. For TCRbeta analysis, collaborators shipped samples in one of three forms: frozen whole blood, isolated PBMCs, or DNA extracted from either of those sample types. This sample stems from a study of blood T cell repertoires in COVID-19 (dated by TCRdb to 2020 to 2022). For the study in its entirety: Samples covering the acute and convalescent phases of COVID-19 were provided by collaborators in the United States, Italy and Spain. Nearly every sample came with metadata listing a de-identified subject ID, COVID-19 status, age in years and sex. Samples were obtained from the ongoing ImmuneRACE study (first 160 participants) and from 1,200 or so subjects provided by 6 global collaborators. The material from the prospective study consisted of cDNA or gDNA derived from T cells, B-cell-depleted T cells, or PBMCs. The repertoires were made available in a free public database intended to serve as a resource for research on the immune response to SARS-CoV-2. Where available, HLA class I and class II types were obtained from metadata supplied by the sample provider rather than from assay-based typing. Deeply sampled blood TCRbeta repertoires from subjects exposed to, actively infected with, or recovered from COVID-19 were included in the dataset.

The immunoSEQ Assay, a bias-controlled multiplex PCR, was used to amplify TCRbeta CDR3 regions from genomic DNA. Processing in the source paper ran as follows. Within the assay, amplification of reference gene primers was used to estimate how many nucleated cells each sample contained. To quantify the absolute abundance of each unique TCRbeta CDR3 rearrangement, sequence reads were collapsed and filtered. For each sample, productive Simpson clonality was calculated as the square root of Simpson's diversity index over productive rearrangements. Held by TCRdb, this immuneACCESS table contains in-frame sequences only and omits some clones. Under half of the omission traces to an unresolved V gene where checked; the cause of the rest is unknown. Clonal size and the V and J genes are those of that table, whereas D and trimming came from the DNA. In this sample the table shows 350,000 or so clones, roughly nine tenths of which occur a single time. The ten top clones hold about 3.9% of the sample.

CDR1 and CDR2, per the germline V gene (reference sequence), are LNHDA and SQIVND. V is clipped by 4 bases and J by 1 base, and the sequence between their germline boundaries is 13 bases long. The CDR3 holds 15 amino acids from the cysteine to the phenylalanine. Kept here is only the CDR3 DNA, which spans 45 bases and is read in frame from base 1. Results and caveats for the whole study, not just this receptor: Clinical and demographic metadata were provided uncurated, with the amount varying by source and participant.

Sequencing used peripheral blood. Recombination joined TRBV19 with TRBJ1-1; no D gene can be assigned with confidence. The receptor was isolated from a woman aged 55-70 years with COVID-19, enrolled during active disease. The CDR3 amino acid sequence is: CASSNYFPQNTEAFF. The DNA sequence reads TGTGCCAGTAGTAACTACTTCCCACAGAACACTGAAGCTTTCTTT.